This record covers a single TCR beta chain. The antigen is not known. Germline values: CDR1 SGHTA, CDR2 FQGTGA. CDR3 size: 17 residues. The V and J ends lost 2 bases and 5 bases, in that order; junction bases with no gene match: 4. Generated by immunoSEQ multiplex PCR, the TCRdb table keeps only in-frame clones and is missing some. This table has more than 50,000 clones, under 80% appearing once. Single viable CD3+CD4+CD8-CD45RO+ cells were sorted as the memory CD4+ T cells. The data belong to a study of memory CD4+ T cells and cytomegalovirus serostatus. Study information: This sample comes from healthy Belgian adults, fewer than 10 CMV seropositive, approximately 23 seronegative. The study's findings and limits: Each of 65 to 75 CMV-associated TCRbeta sequences occurred in one to five individuals. A US-trained random forest predicted CMV serostatus with median AUC about 0.92.

Sequences were obtained from memory CD4+ T cells from blood. The rearrangement uses TRBV7-3 and TRBJ2-2; 14 bases map to TRBD2. The receptor comes from an adult in good health and CMV-seronegative. This chain's CDR3 is CASSLGGLAGGTGELFF. CDR3 sequence (DNA): TGTGCCAGCAGCTTAGGCGGACTAGCGGGGGGTACCGGGGAGCTGTTTTTT. Full variable domain (outside the CDR3, taken from reference TRBV7-3 and TRBJ2-2): GAGVSQTPSNKVTEKGKYVELRCDPISGHTALYWYRQSLGQGPEFLIYFQGTGAADDSGLPNDRFFAVRPEGSVSTLKIQRTERGDSAVYLCASSLGGLAGGTGELFFGEGSRLTVL.